This note documents a single T cell receptor beta chain sequence. Each cell subset's genomic DNA was divided evenly among several immunoSEQ plates. The protocol was immunoSEQ multiplex PCR, while the TCRdb copy is restricted to in-frame clones and leaves out a portion. The table records more than 2 million clones, 93% of them present only once. With 4 bases clipped from V and 5 bases from J, the junction kept 7 bases outside the gene matches. The CDR3 has 15 residues. Germline lookup yields CDR1 MNHEY and CDR2 SMNVEV (reference sequence). Only CD45RO-negative cells positively selected for CCR7 counted as naive CD8 cells, so terminally differentiated effector memory CD45RA+ cells were excluded. This sample is drawn from a study of shared clonotypes between healthy human individuals.

Input material: naive CD8+ T cells from PBMCs. The chain has TRBV27 and TRBJ2-5; 10 bases agree with TRBD2. The clonotype comes from a man aged 18 to 29 in good health. Some clones in this sample may be carry-over from other donors' samples. CDR3 loop: CASSSLAGVSETQYF. The CDR3 nucleotides read TGTGCCAGCAGTTCTCTAGCGGGAGTCTCCGAGACCCAGTACTTC.